This is a list of T cell receptor beta chains from one sample in a study of CD8+ T cells in alopecia areata. The method was immunoSEQ multiplex PCR; TCRdb's version includes in-frame clones alone and lacks a portion of them. The data contain 150,000 or so clones, approximately 49% of them singletons. Sequences were derived from CD8+ T cells sorted from blood, sampled at week 0. These receptor sequences come from a human donor with alopecia areata. Both conserved end residues are part of each CDR3. The order of the fields is V gene, clone size, J gene, D gene, CDR3 DNA, CDR3 protein. D genes are given only for firm matches. Clone size is given for some rows only: seen once, a few or many times, or a class if the clone is expanded.

V: TRBV13
size: NA
J: TRBJ2-7
D: TRBD2
DNA: TGTGCCAGCGGAGCGGGGGAAGTCGAGCAGTACTTC
CDR3: CASGAGEVEQYF

V: TRBV29-1
size: NA
J: TRBJ2-1
D: NA
DNA: TGCAGCGTTGAAGAACTGAGTGAGCAGTTCTTC
CDR3: CSVEELSEQFF

V: TRBV29-1
size: NA
J: TRBJ2-7
D: TRBD1
DNA: TGCAGCGTTGAAGAGGACAGGGGGGGTTACGAGCAGTACTTC
CDR3: CSVEEDRGGYEQYF

V: TRBV27
size: NA
J: TRBJ1-5
D: TRBD1
DNA: TGTGCCAGCAGTCCGGGACAGGGGAGGGGAGATAGCAATCAGCCCCAGCATTTT
CDR3: CASSPGQGRGDSNQPQHF

V: TRBV5-6
size: NA
J: TRBJ1-6
D: NA
DNA: TGTGCCAGCAGCACGTATGATTCACCCCTCCACTTT
CDR3: CASSTYDSPLHF

V: TRBV23-1
size: NA
J: TRBJ1-6
D: TRBD1
DNA: TGCGCCAGCAGTCAATCGGTCCACAGGGGGAGCAATTCACCCCTCCACTTT
CDR3: CASSQSVHRGSNSPLHF

V: TRBV6-5
size: once
J: TRBJ2-7
D: NA
DNA: TGTGCCAGCAGTTACTCGGTTGGGGCCGGCTCCTACGAGCAGTACTTC
CDR3: CASSYSVGAGSYEQYF

V: TRBV27
size: NA
J: TRBJ2-5
D: NA
DNA: TGTGCCAGCAGTATCTACAACGAAGAGACCCAGTACTTC
CDR3: CASSIYNEETQYF

V: TRBV6-5
size: few
J: TRBJ2-6
D: NA
DNA: TGTGCCAGCAGTTACGCCGGCTCTGGGGCCAACGTCCTGACTTTC
CDR3: CASSYAGSGANVLTF

V: TRBV6-1
size: NA
J: TRBJ1-5
D: NA
DNA: TGTGCCAGCAGCGAATTAGGGCTCGGGCAGCCCCAGCATTTT
CDR3: CASSELGLGQPQHF

V: TRBV30
size: NA
J: TRBJ2-1
D: NA
DNA: TGTGCCTGGAGTGTCTCCAGCGTTAGCTCCTACAATGAGCAGTTCTTC
CDR3: CAWSVSSVSSYNEQFF

V: TRBV29-1
size: NA
J: TRBJ2-5
D: TRBD1
DNA: TGCAGCGTTGAACCCAGACAGGGTATTCGGGAGACCCAGTACTTC
CDR3: CSVEPRQGIRETQYF

V: TRBV5-6
size: NA
J: TRBJ2-7
D: NA
DNA: TGTGCCAGCAGCCACTGGAGGCTCCGGCCCTACGAGCAGTACTTC
CDR3: CASSHWRLRPYEQYF

V: TRBV30
size: few
J: TRBJ1-1
D: NA
DNA: TGTGCCTGGAGCACGGGGGGGAACACTGAAGCTTTCTTT
CDR3: CAWSTGGNTEAFF

V: TRBV19
size: few
J: TRBJ1-2
D: NA
DNA: TGTGCCAGTAGTATAGATAGGACGACTGGCTACACCTTC
CDR3: CASSIDRTTGYTF

V: TRBV14
size: NA
J: TRBJ2-1
D: NA
DNA: TGTGCCAGCAGCCAAAGCGGACCGAATGAGCAGTTCTTC
CDR3: CASSQSGPNEQFF

V: TRBV5-1
size: few
J: TRBJ2-7
D: TRBD1
DNA: TGCGCCAGCAGCCAATCCGGGGACAGCTCTGGCGAGCAGTACTTC
CDR3: CASSQSGDSSGEQYF

V: TRBV10-3
size: few
J: TRBJ2-5
D: NA
DNA: TGTGCCATCTCCGCAGGGACCCAAGAGACCCAGTACTTC
CDR3: CAISAGTQETQYF

V: TRBV29-1
size: NA
J: TRBJ2-5
D: TRBD1
DNA: TGCAGCGTCGGGGGGACAGGGGGCTCTGAGACCCAGTACTTC
CDR3: CSVGGTGGSETQYF

V: TRBV9
size: few
J: TRBJ2-5
D: NA
DNA: TGTGCCAGCAGCGTCCCACCCTTAGAGACCCAGTACTTC
CDR3: CASSVPPLETQYF

V: TRBV29-1
size: once
J: TRBJ1-2
D: NA
DNA: TGCAGCGTTGAAGATCGTCTTTGGGCAGAATCTAACTATGGCTACACCTTC
CDR3: CSVEDRLWAESNYGYTF

V: TRBV7-6
size: few
J: TRBJ2-7
D: TRBD1
DNA: TGTGCCAGCAGCTTAGTACAGGGGGCGAAGGAGCAGTACTTC
CDR3: CASSLVQGAKEQYF

V: TRBV13
size: few
J: TRBJ1-1
D: TRBD1
DNA: TGTGCCAGCAGCTCGGGACAGCTTGAAGCTTTCTTT
CDR3: CASSSGQLEAFF

V: TRBV7-3
size: NA
J: TRBJ1-1
D: NA
DNA: TGTGCCAGCAGCCCCCGGGTGGGCACTGAAGCTTTCTTT
CDR3: CASSPRVGTEAFF

V: TRBV6-5
size: NA
J: TRBJ1-6
D: NA
DNA: TGTGCCAGCAGTTACTCCACCCGGCGCGATTCACCCCTCCACTTT
CDR3: CASSYSTRRDSPLHF

V: TRBV6-4
size: few
J: TRBJ2-3
D: TRBD2
DNA: TGTGCCAGCAGTGACTCGGGGTCTAGCGGGGGGACAGATACGCAGTATTTT
CDR3: CASSDSGSSGGTDTQYF

V: TRBV2
size: NA
J: TRBJ2-3
D: NA
DNA: TGTGCCAGAAGGGGTCATAGCACAGATACGCAGTATTTT
CDR3: CARRGHSTDTQYF